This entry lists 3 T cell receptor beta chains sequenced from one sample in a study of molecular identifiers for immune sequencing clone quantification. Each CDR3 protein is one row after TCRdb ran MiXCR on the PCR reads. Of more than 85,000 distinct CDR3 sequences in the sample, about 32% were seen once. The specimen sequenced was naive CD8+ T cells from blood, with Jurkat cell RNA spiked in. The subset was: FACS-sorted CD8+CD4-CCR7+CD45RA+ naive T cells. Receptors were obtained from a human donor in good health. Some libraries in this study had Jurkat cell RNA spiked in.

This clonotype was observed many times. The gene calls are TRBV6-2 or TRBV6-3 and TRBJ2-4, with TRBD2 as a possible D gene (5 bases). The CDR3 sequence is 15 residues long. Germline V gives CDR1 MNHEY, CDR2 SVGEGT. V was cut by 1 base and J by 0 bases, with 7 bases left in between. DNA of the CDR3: TGTGCCAGCAGTTACTTTGGACTAGCCAAAAACATTCAGTACTTC. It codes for CASSYFGLAKNIQYF.

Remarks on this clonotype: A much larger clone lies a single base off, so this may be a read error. The CDR3 region is CASSFGPANQPQHF. The CDR3 DNA reads as TGTGCCAGCAGTTTTGGGCCAGCTAATCAGCCCCAGCATTTT. The chain has TRBV27 and TRBJ1-5; D gene ambiguous. The V gene lost 3 bases and the J gene lost 4 bases, with 10 bases spanning the gap. The germline CDR1 and CDR2 sequences are MNHEY and SMNVEV (reference sequence). There are 14 residues in the CDR3.

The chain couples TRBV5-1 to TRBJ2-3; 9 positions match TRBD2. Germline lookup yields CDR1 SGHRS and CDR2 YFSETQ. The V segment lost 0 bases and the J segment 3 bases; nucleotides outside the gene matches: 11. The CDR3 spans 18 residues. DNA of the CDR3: TGCGCCAGCAGCTTGGAACTTTTGCGGGAGGGGGCTACAGATACGCAGTATTTT. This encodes CASSLELLREGATDTQYF.